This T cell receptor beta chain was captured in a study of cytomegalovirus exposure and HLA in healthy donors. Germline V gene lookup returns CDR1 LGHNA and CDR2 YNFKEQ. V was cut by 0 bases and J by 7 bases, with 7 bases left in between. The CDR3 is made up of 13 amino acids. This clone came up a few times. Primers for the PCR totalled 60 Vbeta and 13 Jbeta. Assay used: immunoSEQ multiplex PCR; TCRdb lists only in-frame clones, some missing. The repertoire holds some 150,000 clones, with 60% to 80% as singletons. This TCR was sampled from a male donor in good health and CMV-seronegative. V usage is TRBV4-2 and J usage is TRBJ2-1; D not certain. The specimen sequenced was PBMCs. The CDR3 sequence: CASSQDRLNEQFF. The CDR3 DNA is TGTGCCAGCAGCCAAGATCGTTTGAATGAGCAGTTCTTC.